One sample yielded the 5 T cell receptor beta chains listed below, sequenced in a study of T cell responses to AZD1222 COVID-19 vaccine. Using immunoSEQ multiplex PCR, the repertoire was profiled, and TCRdb retains in-frame clones only, with some absent. The profile shows about 110,000 clones, 91% of them singletons. Here the sequenced sample was peripheral blood, taken on day 0 of AZD1222 vaccination. These TCRs come from an adult in good health.

CDR3 protein: CASRFAQGGEETQYF. The CDR3 region has the DNA TGTGCCAGCAGATTTGCACAGGGAGGGGAAGAGACCCAGTACTTC. The rearrangement joins TRBV6-5 to TRBJ2-5, with TRBD2 as a possible D gene (7 bases). V lost 6 bases, J lost 3 bases, and 17 bases lay in between. CDR3 length: 15 amino acids. CDR1 and CDR2 from the germline V gene are MNHEY and SVGAGI.

The J gene is TRBJ2-4, the V gene TRBV5-1; D ambiguous. CDR1 and CDR2 (germline): SGHRS, YFSETQ. The ends were cut back, 1 base at V and 3 bases at J, with 11 bases in the middle. This CDR3 is 15 amino acids long. The CDR3 is CASSLMALGKNIQYF. The CDR3 region has the DNA TGCGCCAGCAGCTTGATGGCCCTAGGCAAAAACATTCAGTACTTC. Drawing the rest from reference TRBV5-1 and TRBJ2-4, the complete variable domain is KAGVTQTPRYLIKTRGQQVTLSCSPISGHRSVSWYQQTPGQGLQFLFEYFSETQRNKGNFPGRFSGRQFSNSRSEMNVSTLELGDSALYLCASSLMALGKNIQYFGAGTRLSVL.

The chain uses TRBV24-1 and TRBJ2-1; 10 bases are a match to TRBD2. The germline V gene has CDR1 KGHDR and CDR2 SFDVKD. The V segment lost 4 bases and the J segment 5 bases; nucleotides outside the gene matches: 7. This CDR3 region has 16 residues. The CDR3 protein is CATSDPRLAGDNEQFF. CDR3 nucleotides: TGTGCCACCAGTGACCCTCGCCTAGCGGGGGACAATGAGCAGTTCTTC.

This clone was recorded once. The V gene is TRBV19, the J gene TRBJ1-5; D unclear. CDR1 is LNHDA, CDR2 SQIVND, per germline (reference sequence). The CDR3 spans 12 residues. Trimming pared 6 bases from V and 0 bases from J, leaving 3 bases between. CDR3 DNA: TGTGCCAGTAGAGATAGCAATCAGCCCCAGCATTTT. Its protein is CASRDSNQPQHF.

The gene calls are TRBV4-3 and TRBJ1-1, with D perhaps matching TRBD1 (5 bases). From germline, CDR1 is LGHNA and CDR2 YSLEER. Deletions cut 0 bases from V and 3 bases from J, with 14 bases between. The CDR3 sequence is 16 residues long. The CDR3 DNA is TGCGCCAGCAGCCAAGATGATGGGGTGGGGGACACTGAAGCTTTCTTT. Translation gives CASSQDDGVGDTEAFF.